This T cell receptor (beta chain) was identified during a study of blood T cell repertoires in COVID-19. This clone occurred a few times. Some clones are missing from TCRdb's copy, which holds only in-frame ones; the method was immunoSEQ multiplex PCR. The sample yields nearly 100,000 clones, around four fifths seen once. V shed 0 bases, J shed 4 bases, and the junction held 6 bases outside the gene matches. The CDR3 spans 17 residues. Germline V gene sequence: CDR1 MNHEY, CDR2 SMNVEV (reference sequence). The sample consisted of peripheral blood. The chain uses TRBV27 and TRBJ1-4; TRBD1 agrees at 9 bases. The TCR comes from an older man with acute or convalescent COVID-19. In nucleotides, the CDR3 is TGTGCCAGCAGTTTATCCCGACAGGGGGGATTTAATGAAAAACTGTTTTTT. This translates into CASSLSRQGGFNEKLFF.